This T cell receptor beta chain was obtained from a study of cytomegalovirus exposure and HLA in healthy donors. Germline V gene sequence: CDR1 WSHSY, CDR2 SAAADI. Trimming cost V 5 bases and J 3 bases, with 17 bases left between them. CDR3 size: 15 residues. PCR employed 60 Vbeta and 13 Jbeta primers. The method was immunoSEQ multiplex PCR; TCRdb's version includes in-frame clones alone and lacks a portion of them. The sample holds approximately 140,000 clones, roughly 79% seen once. This clone was detected once. Material for sequencing was PBMCs. The chain recombines TRBV10-2 with TRBJ2-7; D perhaps matches TRBD1 (5 bases). The receptor was isolated from a man between 18 and 29 years old in good health and CMV-seronegative. The CDR3 protein is CASSPSFKGLYEQYF. The CDR3 DNA reads as TGCGCCAGCAGTCCTAGTTTTAAGGGGCTCTACGAGCAGTACTTC.